This is a list of T cell receptor beta chains from one sample in a study of response to subunit inactivated influenza vaccine. From the RT-PCR reads, TCRdb called clonotypes with MiXCR, one entry per CDR3 protein. The sample consists of hundreds of thousands of distinct CDR3 sequences, about 14% of them appearing once. The sequencing here drew on PBMCs from blood, taken around two weeks before vaccination. The origin of the receptors is a man over 45 who received an inactivated influenza vaccine. Both conserved end residues are part of each CDR3. A D gene is named only where the DNA matches it firmly. Clone size appears in some rows only: once, few, many, or a class for an expanded clone.

.	TRBV6-1	TRBJ2-1	TRBD2	CASSPSGSKLYEQFF	TGTGCCAGCAGCCCTAGCGGGAGTAAACTTTATGAGCAGTTCTTC
.	TRBV4-3	TRBJ2-2	TRBD2	CASSQDSLAGGPGTGELFF	TGCGCCAGCAGCCAAGATTCCCTAGCGGGAGGGCCGGGTACCGGGGAGCTGTTTTTT
.	TRBV7-9	TRBJ1-1	.	CASSLGAGVTEAFF	TGTGCCAGCAGCTTAGGAGCGGGGGTCACTGAAGCTTTCTTT
many	TRBV18	TRBJ2-2	.	CASSTNDGFNTGELFF	TGTGCCAGCTCGACCAACGACGGTTTTAACACCGGGGAGCTGTTTTTT
few	TRBV12-3/TRBV12-4	TRBJ1-5	.	CASSYGVQPQHF	TGTGCCAGCAGTTACGGGGTTCAGCCCCAGCATTTT
few	TRBV15	TRBJ1-3	.	CATSRVRESSGNTIYF	TGTGCCACCAGCAGAGTACGGGAGAGCTCTGGAAACACCATATATTTT
.	TRBV6-2/TRBV6-3	TRBJ2-1	TRBD2	CASKASGDNEQFF	TGTGCCAGCAAGGCTAGCGGGGACAATGAGCAGTTCTTC
.	TRBV29-1	TRBJ2-5	TRBD2	CSVEDQRETLQETQYF	TGCAGCGTTGAAGATCAGCGGGAGACCCTCCAAGAGACCCAGTACTTC
few	TRBV3-1	TRBJ2-1	.	CASSYPPANEQFF	TGTGCCAGCAGCTACCCCCCCGCCAATGAGCAGTTCTTC
.	TRBV28	TRBJ1-4	.	CASSFSVEKLFF	TGTGCCAGCAGTTTTAGCGTTGAAAAACTGTTTTTT
many	TRBV6-1	TRBJ1-4	.	CASSERATNEKLFF	TGTGCCAGCAGTGAGCGAGCAACTAATGAAAAACTGTTTTTT
many	TRBV18	TRBJ2-7	.	CASSPVTEAYEQYF	TGTGCCAGCTCACCAGTGACAGAAGCCTACGAGCAGTACTTC
many	TRBV7-8	TRBJ2-1	TRBD1	CASSLDRTGFMDEQFF	TGTGCCAGCAGCTTAGATCGGACAGGGTTCATGGATGAGCAGTTCTTC
few	TRBV5-1	TRBJ2-1	TRBD2	CASSSGLAPEQFF	TGCGCCAGCAGCTCTGGACTAGCTCCTGAGCAGTTCTTC
.	TRBV7-2	TRBJ2-5	.	CASSLGGGARETQYF	TGTGCCAGCAGCTTAGGCGGCGGGGCTAGGGAGACCCAGTACTTC
.	TRBV30	TRBJ1-5	.	CAWSVGEGNQPQHF	TGTGCCTGGAGTGTAGGGGAGGGCAATCAGCCCCAGCATTTT
.	TRBV4-3	TRBJ2-7	.	CASSQASSSYEQYF	TGCGCCAGCAGCCAAGCATCTAGCTCCTACGAGCAGTACTTC
few	TRBV7-2	TRBJ2-7	.	CASSLDSEQYF	TGTGCCAGCAGCTTAGATAGTGAGCAGTACTTC
few	TRBV29-1	TRBJ2-7	TRBD2	CSVGDSGGGPYEQYF	TGCAGCGTCGGGGATAGCGGGGGGGGACCCTACGAGCAGTACTTC
few	TRBV10-3	TRBJ1-1	TRBD1	CAISDSDRGPSEAFF	TGTGCCATCAGTGACTCGGACAGGGGGCCTTCTGAAGCTTTCTTT
few	TRBV7-9	TRBJ1-2	TRBD1	CASSFTGGSYGYTF	TGTGCCAGCAGCTTTACAGGGGGGAGCTATGGCTACACCTTC
.	TRBV7-2	TRBJ2-1	.	CASSLGGSRGEQFF	TGTGCCAGCAGCTTAGGGGGCTCGAGGGGGGAGCAGTTCTTC
many	TRBV27	TRBJ1-4	TRBD1	CASSLQGAGEKLFF	TGTGCCAGCAGCCTACAGGGGGCAGGTGAAAAACTGTTTTTT
.	TRBV5-1	TRBJ2-1	TRBD2	CASRKREGVGNEQFF	TGCGCCAGCAGGAAGCGGGAGGGCGTGGGCAATGAGCAGTTCTTC
few	TRBV4-1	TRBJ2-2	.	CASSQEPRTEKNTGELFF	TGCGCCAGCAGCCAAGAGCCGAGGACGGAAAAGAACACCGGGGAGCTGTTTTTT
few	TRBV18	TRBJ1-1	.	CASSPRRGSTEAFF	TGTGCCAGCTCACCACGACGGGGATCCACTGAAGCTTTCTTT
.	TRBV20-1	TRBJ2-1	TRBD2	CSALLAGGYNEQFF	TGCAGTGCCTTACTAGCGGGAGGCTACAATGAGCAGTTCTTC
few	TRBV14	TRBJ2-7	TRBD1	CASSPTPSWDRDYEQYF	TGTGCCAGCAGCCCGACGCCTTCCTGGGACAGGGACTACGAGCAGTACTTC
.	TRBV6-4	TRBJ2-2	TRBD1	CASSRGTGDIGELFF	TGTGCCAGCAGCCGCGGGACAGGGGATATCGGGGAGCTGTTTTTT
.	TRBV6-1	TRBJ2-1	.	CASRGRDKAYNEQFF	TGTGCCAGCAGGGGCCGGGACAAGGCCTACAATGAGCAGTTCTTC
many	TRBV29-1	TRBJ2-5	.	CSVDGPLQTQYF	TGCAGCGTTGATGGGCCTCTCCAGACCCAGTACTTC
.	TRBV7-3	TRBJ2-1	.	CASSPTATSSYNEQFF	TGTGCCAGCAGCCCCACTGCCACCAGCTCCTACAATGAGCAGTTCTTC
.	TRBV12-3/TRBV12-4	TRBJ2-1	TRBD2	CASSLGAGGIGDEQFF	TGTGCCAGCAGTTTGGGAGCGGGGGGGATAGGGGATGAGCAGTTCTTC
many	TRBV20-1	TRBJ2-5	TRBD2	CSARDERGRTQYF	TGCAGTGCTAGAGATGAGCGGGGCCGGACCCAGTACTTC
.	TRBV20-1	TRBJ2-5	TRBD2	CSARDWGTSGGRMKETQYF	TGCAGTGCTAGAGATTGGGGGACTAGCGGGGGCCGGATGAAAGAGACCCAGTACTTC
few	TRBV20-1	TRBJ1-2	.	CSASEGLNYGYTF	TGCAGTGCTAGCGAAGGACTGAACTATGGCTACACCTTC